The table lists the clone carrying this TCR beta chain with a few counts. Its antigen is currently unknown. Sequencing used cDNA as its template, made by extracting RNA and reverse transcribing it. Here immunoSEQ multiplex PCR was the method, and the copy in TCRdb shows in-frame clones only, minus some. The table lists about 19,000 clones, 50% to 75% of them singletons. Noted treatment: oral pan-JAK inhibitor, 5-10 mg twice daily. Obtained from alopecia areata patients were lesional scalp punch biopsies along with peripheral blood. The data are from a study of CD8+ T cells in alopecia areata. Turning to the study itself: Treatment with tofacitinib (6 to 18 months) was followed by 6 months off drug.

Regarding the study as a whole: Throughout tofacitinib, many expanded lesional clones continued to persist in scalp and blood. Elevated clonality characterized lesional scalp relative to normal scalp, particularly in alopecia totalis/universalis. Tofacitinib produced a significant decrease in scalp clonality and in expanded CD8+ clones among the top 100.

V was cut by 5 bases and J by 1 base, with 17 bases left in between. The CDR3 covers 16 residues. Germline CDR1 SGHTA, CDR2 FQGNSA. The source of this sequence is a human donor with alopecia areata. The starting material was skin, obtained at week 4, from a patient treated with tofacitinib. This rearrangement joins TRBV7-2 to TRBJ2-5; a weak D match, TRBD1 (6 bases). CDR3 DNA: TGTGCCAGCAGCCTCGCGACAGGTTCGGGCCAAGAGACCCAGTACTTC. It codes for CASSLATGSGQETQYF. Combining the CDR3 with reference TRBV7-2 and TRBJ2-5 gives the whole variable domain GAGVSQSPSNKVTEKGKDVELRCDPISGHTALYWYRQSLGQGLEFLIYFQGNSAPDKSGLPSDRFSAERTGGSVSTLTIQRTQQEDSAVYLCASSLATGSGQETQYFGPGTRLLVL.